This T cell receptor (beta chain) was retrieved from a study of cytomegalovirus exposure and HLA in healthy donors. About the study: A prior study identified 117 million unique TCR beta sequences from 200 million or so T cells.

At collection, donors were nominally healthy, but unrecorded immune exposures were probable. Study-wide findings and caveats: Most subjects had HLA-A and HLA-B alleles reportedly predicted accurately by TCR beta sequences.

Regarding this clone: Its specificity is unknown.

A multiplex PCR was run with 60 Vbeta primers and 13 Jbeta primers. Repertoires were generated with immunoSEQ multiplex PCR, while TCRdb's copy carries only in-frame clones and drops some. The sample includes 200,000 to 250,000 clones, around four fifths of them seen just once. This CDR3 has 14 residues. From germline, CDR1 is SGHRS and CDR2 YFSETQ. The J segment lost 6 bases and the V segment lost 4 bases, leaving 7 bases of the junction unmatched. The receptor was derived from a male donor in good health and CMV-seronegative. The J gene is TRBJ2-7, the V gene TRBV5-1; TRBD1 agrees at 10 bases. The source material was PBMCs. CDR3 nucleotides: TGCGCCAGCAGCCCTCGACAGGGGGCTAGCGAGCAGTACTTC. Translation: CASSPRQGASEQYF.